A selection of T cell receptor beta chains follows, all from one sample in a study of T cell changes during pregnancy in multiple sclerosis. The repertoire was sequenced with immunoSEQ multiplex PCR; TCRdb's copy has only in-frame clones and lacks some. The data show tens of thousands of clones, 93% seen once. Sample: peripheral blood, taken after pregnancy. These TCRs come from a female donor with multiple sclerosis, enrolled in a pregnancy study. Both conserved end residues are part of each CDR3. The order of the fields is D gene, J gene, clone size, V gene, CDR3 protein, CDR3 DNA. The D gene is left open where the match is weak. Clone sizes are given selectively: once, few, many, or a class where the clone is expanded.

D gene: TRBD2
J gene: TRBJ2-1
clone size: NA
V gene: TRBV5-1
CDR3 protein: CASSLALAVDEQFF
CDR3 DNA: TGCGCCAGCAGCTTGGCTCTAGCGGTCGATGAGCAGTTCTTC

D gene: NA
J gene: TRBJ2-1
clone size: NA
V gene: TRBV2
CDR3 protein: CASTRDSSYNEQFF
CDR3 DNA: TGTGCCAGCACGCGGGACAGCTCCTACAATGAGCAGTTCTTC

D gene: NA
J gene: TRBJ2-1
clone size: NA
V gene: TRBV18
CDR3 protein: CASSRDSRNTEQFF
CDR3 DNA: TGTGCCAGCTCCCGGGACTCCCGGAACACTGAGCAGTTCTTC

D gene: TRBD2
J gene: TRBJ2-3
clone size: NA
V gene: TRBV7-6
CDR3 protein: CASSGGSGSIADTQYF
CDR3 DNA: TGTGCCAGCAGCGGAGGGAGCGGGAGTATCGCAGATACGCAGTATTTT

D gene: TRBD1
J gene: TRBJ1-1
clone size: NA
V gene: TRBV6-5
CDR3 protein: CASSYQGQVNTEAFF
CDR3 DNA: TGTGCCAGCAGTTACCAGGGACAGGTGAACACTGAAGCTTTCTTT

D gene: TRBD1
J gene: TRBJ2-7
clone size: NA
V gene: TRBV4-2
CDR3 protein: CASSQGGGAKQYF
CDR3 DNA: TGTGCCAGCAGCCAAGGAGGGGGCGCCAAGCAGTACTTC

D gene: TRBD2
J gene: TRBJ2-1
clone size: NA
V gene: TRBV6-4
CDR3 protein: CASSASSGTYNEQFF
CDR3 DNA: TGTGCCAGCAGTGCATCTAGCGGGACCTACAATGAGCAGTTCTTC

D gene: TRBD2
J gene: TRBJ2-3
clone size: NA
V gene: TRBV5-4
CDR3 protein: CASSRPASGSGTDTQYF
CDR3 DNA: TGTGCCAGCAGCCGTCCGGCTAGCGGGAGCGGCACAGATACGCAGTATTTT

D gene: TRBD1
J gene: TRBJ2-5
clone size: NA
V gene: TRBV29-1
CDR3 protein: CSGNRGETQYF
CDR3 DNA: TGCAGCGGGAACAGGGGCGAGACCCAGTACTTC

D gene: NA
J gene: TRBJ1-3
clone size: NA
V gene: TRBV18
CDR3 protein: CASSPELGNTIYF
CDR3 DNA: TGTGCCAGCTCACCAGAGCTGGGAAACACCATATATTTT

D gene: TRBD2
J gene: TRBJ2-1
clone size: NA
V gene: TRBV6-7
CDR3 protein: CASNEGGYNEQFF
CDR3 DNA: TGTGCCAGCAACGAGGGAGGGTACAATGAGCAGTTCTTC

D gene: TRBD1
J gene: TRBJ1-2
clone size: NA
V gene: TRBV6-6
CDR3 protein: CASSPTGDYGYTF
CDR3 DNA: TGTGCCAGCAGTCCCACAGGGGACTATGGCTACACCTTC

D gene: TRBD1
J gene: TRBJ2-7
clone size: NA
V gene: TRBV15
CDR3 protein: CATSRDRDRGDEQYF
CDR3 DNA: TGTGCCACCAGCAGAGATCGGGACAGGGGGGACGAGCAGTACTTC

D gene: TRBD1
J gene: TRBJ1-2
clone size: NA
V gene: TRBV7-9
CDR3 protein: CASSPGQGAKATGYTF
CDR3 DNA: TGTGCCAGCAGCCCCGGACAGGGGGCGAAGGCGACCGGCTACACCTTC

D gene: NA
J gene: TRBJ1-2
clone size: NA
V gene: TRBV6-5
CDR3 protein: CASSYMYLGGRDGYTF
CDR3 DNA: TGTGCCAGCAGTTATATGTATCTAGGGGGAAGAGATGGCTACACCTTC

D gene: NA
J gene: TRBJ2-2
clone size: NA
V gene: TRBV5-1
CDR3 protein: CASSFLAPGELFF
CDR3 DNA: TGCGCCAGCAGCTTTTTGGCCCCCGGGGAGCTGTTTTTT

D gene: TRBD2
J gene: TRBJ2-2
clone size: NA
V gene: TRBV6-4
CDR3 protein: CASSGTSGSTGELFF
CDR3 DNA: TGTGCCAGCAGTGGGACTAGCGGGAGCACCGGGGAGCTGTTTTTT

D gene: NA
J gene: TRBJ1-1
clone size: NA
V gene: TRBV7-9
CDR3 protein: CATGDPGAGDTEAFF
CDR3 DNA: TGTGCCACCGGGGACCCTGGGGCAGGGGACACTGAAGCTTTCTTT

D gene: NA
J gene: TRBJ1-1
clone size: NA
V gene: TRBV18
CDR3 protein: CASSPGQGPNTEAFF
CDR3 DNA: TGTGCCAGCTCACCAGGGCAGGGTCCGAACACTGAAGCTTTCTTT

D gene: TRBD1
J gene: TRBJ2-7
clone size: NA
V gene: TRBV6-1
CDR3 protein: CASSPTGGLYEQYF
CDR3 DNA: TGTGCCAGCAGTCCGACAGGGGGGCTCTACGAGCAGTACTTC

D gene: TRBD1
J gene: TRBJ2-7
clone size: NA
V gene: TRBV5-4
CDR3 protein: CASSSRTGRNEQYF
CDR3 DNA: TGTGCCAGCAGCTCCCGGACAGGGAGGAACGAGCAGTACTTC

D gene: NA
J gene: TRBJ1-4
clone size: NA
V gene: TRBV30
CDR3 protein: CAWRRRRRTDEKLFF
CDR3 DNA: TGTGCCTGGAGAAGGAGGAGACGGACAGATGAAAAACTGTTTTTT

D gene: TRBD1
J gene: TRBJ1-1
clone size: NA
V gene: TRBV28
CDR3 protein: CASSAPGQGYTEAFF
CDR3 DNA: TGTGCCAGCAGTGCGCCGGGACAGGGGTACACTGAAGCTTTCTTT

D gene: NA
J gene: TRBJ2-3
clone size: NA
V gene: TRBV21-1
CDR3 protein: CASSKSFGLAGGGSADTQYF
CDR3 DNA: TGTGCCAGCAGCAAAAGTTTTGGGCTAGCGGGAGGTGGTAGCGCAGATACGCAGTATTTT

D gene: TRBD2
J gene: TRBJ2-1
clone size: NA
V gene: TRBV19
CDR3 protein: CASKPGGTYNEQFF
CDR3 DNA: TGTGCCAGTAAGCCGGGAGGGACCTACAATGAGCAGTTCTTC

D gene: TRBD1
J gene: TRBJ2-7
clone size: once
V gene: TRBV6-5
CDR3 protein: CASSYSGQGVYEQYF
CDR3 DNA: TGTGCCAGCAGTTACTCTGGACAGGGGGTGTACGAGCAGTACTTC

D gene: NA
J gene: TRBJ1-1
clone size: once
V gene: TRBV9
CDR3 protein: CASSVVGDTLMVTEAFF
CDR3 DNA: TGTGCCAGCAGCGTAGTCGGCGACACCCTAATGGTAACTGAAGCTTTCTTT

D gene: TRBD1
J gene: TRBJ1-1
clone size: NA
V gene: TRBV30
CDR3 protein: CAWRWTGRNTEAFF
CDR3 DNA: TGTGCCTGGAGATGGACAGGGAGAAACACTGAAGCTTTCTTT

D gene: TRBD2
J gene: TRBJ2-2
clone size: NA
V gene: TRBV7-8
CDR3 protein: CASSAGLAGVTGELFF
CDR3 DNA: TGTGCCAGCAGCGCAGGACTAGCGGGAGTGACGGGGGAGCTGTTTTTT

D gene: TRBD1
J gene: TRBJ2-5
clone size: NA
V gene: TRBV5-1
CDR3 protein: CASSSLPGQQETQYF
CDR3 DNA: TGCGCCAGCAGCAGTTTGCCGGGACAGCAAGAGACCCAGTACTTC

D gene: NA
J gene: TRBJ2-5
clone size: once
V gene: TRBV27
CDR3 protein: CASSSLYQETQYF
CDR3 DNA: TGTGCCAGCAGTTCCTTGTACCAAGAGACCCAGTACTTC

D gene: TRBD1
J gene: TRBJ2-6
clone size: NA
V gene: TRBV27
CDR3 protein: CASISDRGGSGANVLTF
CDR3 DNA: TGTGCCAGCATTTCAGACAGGGGCGGATCCGGGGCCAACGTCCTGACTTTC

D gene: NA
J gene: TRBJ1-5
clone size: NA
V gene: TRBV27
CDR3 protein: CASSPSQGPLNQPQHF
CDR3 DNA: TGTGCCAGCAGTCCATCCCAGGGTCCCTTAAATCAGCCCCAGCATTTT

D gene: TRBD2
J gene: TRBJ2-1
clone size: NA
V gene: TRBV5-6
CDR3 protein: CASSWTSGSNEQFF
CDR3 DNA: TGTGCCAGCAGCTGGACTAGCGGGAGCAATGAGCAGTTCTTC

D gene: NA
J gene: TRBJ2-3
clone size: NA
V gene: TRBV27
CDR3 protein: CASSPLRDTQYF
CDR3 DNA: TGTGCCAGCAGTCCCCTCCGGGATACGCAGTATTTT

D gene: NA
J gene: TRBJ2-2
clone size: NA
V gene: TRBV5-1
CDR3 protein: CASSSPGHNTGELFF
CDR3 DNA: TGCGCCAGCAGCTCCCCGGGACATAACACCGGGGAGCTGTTTTTT

D gene: NA
J gene: TRBJ1-6
clone size: NA
V gene: TRBV28
CDR3 protein: CASSSYRDGSPLHF
CDR3 DNA: TGTGCCAGCAGTTCTTACAGGGACGGTTCACCCCTCCACTTT

D gene: NA
J gene: TRBJ2-1
clone size: NA
V gene: TRBV29-1
CDR3 protein: CSVEDRGSPNSYNEQFF
CDR3 DNA: TGCAGCGTTGAAGATCGTGGCTCGCCCAATTCCTACAATGAGCAGTTCTTC

D gene: NA
J gene: TRBJ1-1
clone size: NA
V gene: TRBV29-1
CDR3 protein: CSVEDLQVEAFF
CDR3 DNA: TGCAGCGTTGAAGATTTGCAGGTTGAAGCTTTCTTT

D gene: TRBD2
J gene: TRBJ2-2
clone size: NA
V gene: TRBV27
CDR3 protein: CASRGTGTSGNTGELFF
CDR3 DNA: TGTGCCAGCAGGGGGACCGGGACTAGCGGAAACACCGGGGAGCTGTTTTTT

D gene: TRBD1
J gene: TRBJ1-5
clone size: NA
V gene: TRBV6-5
CDR3 protein: CASSYDRGGNQPQHF
CDR3 DNA: TGTGCCAGCAGTTACGACAGGGGGGGGAATCAGCCCCAGCATTTT

D gene: TRBD2
J gene: TRBJ2-1
clone size: NA
V gene: TRBV6-5
CDR3 protein: CASSQTSVSYNEQFF
CDR3 DNA: TGTGCCAGCAGTCAAACTAGCGTTTCCTACAATGAGCAGTTCTTC

D gene: TRBD1
J gene: TRBJ2-7
clone size: NA
V gene: TRBV27
CDR3 protein: CASSRTGLSYEQYF
CDR3 DNA: TGTGCCAGCAGCCGGACAGGTCTTAGTTACGAGCAGTACTTC

D gene: TRBD1
J gene: TRBJ2-5
clone size: NA
V gene: TRBV5-4
CDR3 protein: CASSLTGGAETQYF
CDR3 DNA: TGTGCCAGCAGCTTGACAGGGGGCGCGGAGACCCAGTACTTC

D gene: NA
J gene: TRBJ2-3
clone size: NA
V gene: TRBV5-1
CDR3 protein: CASSKGDLDTQYF
CDR3 DNA: TGCGCCAGCAGCAAAGGGGACTTGGATACGCAGTATTTT

D gene: TRBD2
J gene: TRBJ2-7
clone size: NA
V gene: TRBV19
CDR3 protein: CASSEGAGGLTYEQYF
CDR3 DNA: TGTGCCAGTAGTGAAGGTGCGGGAGGCCTAACCTACGAGCAGTACTTC

D gene: TRBD2
J gene: TRBJ2-2
clone size: NA
V gene: TRBV27
CDR3 protein: CATRTSLSGELFF
CDR3 DNA: TGTGCCACCCGGACTAGTCTGTCCGGGGAGCTGTTTTTT

D gene: NA
J gene: TRBJ2-1
clone size: NA
V gene: TRBV6-4
CDR3 protein: CASSDPPQGEQFF
CDR3 DNA: TGTGCCAGCAGCGACCCCCCCCAGGGTGAGCAGTTCTTC

D gene: NA
J gene: TRBJ1-1
clone size: NA
V gene: TRBV6-6
CDR3 protein: CASSYSPGVNTEAFF
CDR3 DNA: TGTGCCAGCAGTTACTCGCCGGGGGTAAACACTGAAGCTTTCTTT

D gene: NA
J gene: TRBJ2-3
clone size: NA
V gene: TRBV4-2
CDR3 protein: CASSSSTGTVDTQYF
CDR3 DNA: TGTGCCAGCAGCTCTAGTACCGGGACTGTGGATACGCAGTATTTT

D gene: TRBD2
J gene: TRBJ2-3
clone size: NA
V gene: TRBV28
CDR3 protein: CASSLAGGPGDTQYF
CDR3 DNA: TGTGCCAGCAGTTTAGCGGGAGGGCCTGGAGATACGCAGTATTTT

D gene: TRBD2
J gene: TRBJ2-3
clone size: NA
V gene: TRBV19
CDR3 protein: CASRWGSGRTDTQYF
CDR3 DNA: TGTGCCAGCCGCTGGGGTAGCGGGAGGACAGATACGCAGTATTTT

D gene: TRBD2
J gene: TRBJ2-7
clone size: NA
V gene: TRBV7-6
CDR3 protein: CASSDRLAGGLYEQYF
CDR3 DNA: TGTGCCAGCAGCGACCGACTAGCGGGAGGGCTCTACGAGCAGTACTTC

D gene: TRBD2
J gene: TRBJ2-7
clone size: once
V gene: TRBV4-2
CDR3 protein: CASSHDTSGSTLYEQYF
CDR3 DNA: TGTGCCAGCAGCCATGACACTAGCGGGTCTACCCTCTACGAGCAGTACTTC

D gene: NA
J gene: TRBJ1-2
clone size: NA
V gene: TRBV19
CDR3 protein: CASSMGVSASWDGYTF
CDR3 DNA: TGTGCCAGTAGTATGGGCGTGTCAGCCAGCTGGGATGGCTACACCTTC

D gene: TRBD1
J gene: TRBJ2-1
clone size: once
V gene: TRBV28
CDR3 protein: CATQGGTGGAYNEQFF
CDR3 DNA: TGTGCCACCCAGGGTGGGACAGGGGGCGCCTACAATGAGCAGTTCTTC

D gene: NA
J gene: TRBJ1-3
clone size: NA
V gene: TRBV6-1
CDR3 protein: CASQPGGSGNTIYF
CDR3 DNA: TGTGCCAGCCAGCCTGGGGGGTCTGGAAACACCATATATTTT

D gene: NA
J gene: TRBJ2-1
clone size: NA
V gene: TRBV20-1
CDR3 protein: CSAASSEQFF
CDR3 DNA: TGCAGTGCCGCGAGTAGCGAGCAGTTCTTC

D gene: NA
J gene: TRBJ1-2
clone size: NA
V gene: TRBV11-2
CDR3 protein: CASSLGQNNYGYTF
CDR3 DNA: TGTGCCAGCAGCTTAGGACAGAATAACTATGGCTACACCTTC

D gene: NA
J gene: TRBJ1-5
clone size: NA
V gene: TRBV11-2
CDR3 protein: CASSLVADQPQHF
CDR3 DNA: TGTGCCAGCAGCTTAGTGGCCGATCAGCCCCAGCATTTT